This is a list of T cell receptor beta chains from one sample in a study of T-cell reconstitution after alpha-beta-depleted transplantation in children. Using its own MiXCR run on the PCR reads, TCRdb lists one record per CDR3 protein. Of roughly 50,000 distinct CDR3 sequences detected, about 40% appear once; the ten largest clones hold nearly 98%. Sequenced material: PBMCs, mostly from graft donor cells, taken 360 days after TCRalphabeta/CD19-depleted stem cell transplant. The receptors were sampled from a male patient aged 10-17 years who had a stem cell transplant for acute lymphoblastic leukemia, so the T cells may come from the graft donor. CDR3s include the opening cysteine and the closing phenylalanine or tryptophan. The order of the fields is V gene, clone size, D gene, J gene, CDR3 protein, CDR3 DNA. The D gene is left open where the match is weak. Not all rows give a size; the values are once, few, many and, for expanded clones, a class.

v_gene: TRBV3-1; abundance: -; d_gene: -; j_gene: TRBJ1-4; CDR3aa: CASSQGAQETNEKLFF; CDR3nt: TGTGCCAGCAGCCAAGGGGCCCAGGAAACTAATGAAAAACTGTTTTTT
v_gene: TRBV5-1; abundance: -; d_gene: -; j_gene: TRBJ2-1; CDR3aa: CASSLGLELILAPYNEQFF; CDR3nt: TGCGCCAGCAGCTTGGGTCTGGAGCTCATTTTAGCGCCCTACAATGAGCAGTTCTTC
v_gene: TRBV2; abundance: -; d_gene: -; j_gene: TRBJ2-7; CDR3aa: CASSEGGGGYYEQYF; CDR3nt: TGTGCCAGCAGTGAAGGGGGGGGCGGTTACTACGAGCAGTACTTC
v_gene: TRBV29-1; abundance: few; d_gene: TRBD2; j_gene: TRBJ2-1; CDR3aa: CSVGGTSAMNEQFF; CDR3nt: TGCAGCGTAGGTGGGACTAGCGCTATGAATGAGCAGTTCTTC
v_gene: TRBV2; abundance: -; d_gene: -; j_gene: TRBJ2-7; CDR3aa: CASLPTEIGEQYF; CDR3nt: TGTGCCAGCCTACCGACAGAGATTGGGGAGCAGTACTTC
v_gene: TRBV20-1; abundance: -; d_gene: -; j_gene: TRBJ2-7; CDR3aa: CSARHRQLTYEQYF; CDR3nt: TGCAGTGCTAGGCACAGACAGCTGACCTACGAGCAGTACTTC
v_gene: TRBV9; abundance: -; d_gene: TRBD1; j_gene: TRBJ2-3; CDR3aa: CASSPGTVTDTQYF; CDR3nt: TGTGCCAGCAGCCCCGGGACAGTCACAGATACGCAGTATTTT
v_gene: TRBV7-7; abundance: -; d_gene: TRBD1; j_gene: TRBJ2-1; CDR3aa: CASSLGQGRGNEQFF; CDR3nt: TGTGCTAGCAGCTTAGGACAGGGGAGAGGCAATGAGCAGTTCTTC
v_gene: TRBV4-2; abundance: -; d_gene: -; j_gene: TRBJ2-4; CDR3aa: CASSQGWVDKNIQYF; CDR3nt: TGTGCCAGCAGCCAAGGTTGGGTGGACAAAAACATTCAGTACTTC
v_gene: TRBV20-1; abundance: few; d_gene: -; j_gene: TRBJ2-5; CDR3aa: CSARGPQETQYF; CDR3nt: TGCAGTGCTAGAGGGCCGCAAGAGACCCAGTACTTC
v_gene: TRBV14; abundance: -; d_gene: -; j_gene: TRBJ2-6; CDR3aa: CASSQDLSSGANVLTF; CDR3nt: TGTGCCAGCAGCCAAGATCTAAGCTCTGGGGCCAACGTCCTGACTTTC
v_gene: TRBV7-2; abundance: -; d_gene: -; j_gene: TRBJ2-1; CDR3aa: CASSPSSTEQFF; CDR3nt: TGTGCCAGCAGCCCATCTTCGACTGAGCAGTTCTTC
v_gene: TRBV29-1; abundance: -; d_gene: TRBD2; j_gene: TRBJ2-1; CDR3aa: CSAFSGTNNEQFF; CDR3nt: TGCAGCGCCTTTAGCGGGACTAACAATGAGCAGTTCTTC
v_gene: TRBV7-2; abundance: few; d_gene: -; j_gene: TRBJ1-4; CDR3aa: CASSLKGVEGEKLFF; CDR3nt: TGTGCCAGCAGCTTAAAAGGGGTTGAGGGGGAAAAACTGTTTTTT
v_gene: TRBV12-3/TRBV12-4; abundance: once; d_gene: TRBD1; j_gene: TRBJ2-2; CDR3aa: CASKQQGATNTGELFF; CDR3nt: TGTGCCAGCAAACAACAGGGGGCAACGAACACCGGGGAGCTGTTTTTT
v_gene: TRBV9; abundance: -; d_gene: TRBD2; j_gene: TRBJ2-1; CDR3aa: CASSRRVKGSGSSYNEQFF; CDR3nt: TGTGCCAGCAGCCGCCGAGTGAAAGGGAGCGGGAGCTCCTACAATGAGCAGTTCTTC
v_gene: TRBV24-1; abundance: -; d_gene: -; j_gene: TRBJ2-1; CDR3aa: CATSPPTGRGSYNEQFF; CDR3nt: TGTGCCACCAGTCCCCCTACGGGGCGGGGATCCTACAATGAGCAGTTCTTC
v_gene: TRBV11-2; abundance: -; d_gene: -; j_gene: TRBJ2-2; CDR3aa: CASSPGRFGELFF; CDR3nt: TGTGCCAGCAGCCCCGGAAGGTTCGGGGAGCTGTTTTTT
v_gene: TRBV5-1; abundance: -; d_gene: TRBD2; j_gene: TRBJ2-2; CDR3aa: CASSAGLATGELFF; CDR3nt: TGCGCCAGCAGCGCCGGACTAGCGACCGGGGAGCTGTTTTTT
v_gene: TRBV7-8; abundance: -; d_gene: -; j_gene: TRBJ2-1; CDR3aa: CASSPAFGQHIYNEQFF; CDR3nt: TGTGCCAGCAGCCCGGCGTTCGGACAGCATATCTACAATGAGCAGTTCTTC
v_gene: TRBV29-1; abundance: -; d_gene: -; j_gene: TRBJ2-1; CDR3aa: CSGAKAGSSYNEQFF; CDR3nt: TGCAGCGGAGCAAAGGCTGGGAGCTCCTACAATGAGCAGTTCTTC
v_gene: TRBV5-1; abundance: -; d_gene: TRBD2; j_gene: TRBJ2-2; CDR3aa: CASSLSGGARTGELFF; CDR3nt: TGCGCCAGCAGCTTGAGCGGGGGGGCGAGGACCGGGGAGCTGTTTTTT
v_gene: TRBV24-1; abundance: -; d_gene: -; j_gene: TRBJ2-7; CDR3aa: CATSDAGKAYEQYF; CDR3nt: TGTGCCACCAGTGACGCAGGGAAGGCCTACGAGCAGTACTTC